Included here is one TCR beta chain sequence, with context. The antigen remains undetermined. The entry originates in a study of cytomegalovirus exposure and HLA in healthy donors. Study-level results: Follow-up analysis seemed to connect common viral pathogens with several of the most significant clusters identified.

This PCR relied on a set of 60 Vbeta primers and 13 Jbeta primers. Libraries were prepared by immunoSEQ multiplex PCR; TCRdb keeps only in-frame clonotypes and omits some of them. The sample shows about 190,000 clones, roughly 68% of them seen only once. The origin of this receptor is a woman aged 25 to 39 in good health and CMV-seronegative. Sequencing used PBMCs.

The CDR3, as DNA: TGCGCCAGCAGCCAAGATTTTTCGGGGGTGGACGGCTACACCTTC. As protein: CASSQDFSGVDGYTF. The chain combines TRBV4-3 with TRBJ1-2; D is possibly TRBD1 (5 bases). The CDR3 sequence is 15 residues long. V shed 0 bases and J shed 8 bases, with 16 bases lying between them. The V gene's germline CDR1 is LGHNA and CDR2 YSLEER.